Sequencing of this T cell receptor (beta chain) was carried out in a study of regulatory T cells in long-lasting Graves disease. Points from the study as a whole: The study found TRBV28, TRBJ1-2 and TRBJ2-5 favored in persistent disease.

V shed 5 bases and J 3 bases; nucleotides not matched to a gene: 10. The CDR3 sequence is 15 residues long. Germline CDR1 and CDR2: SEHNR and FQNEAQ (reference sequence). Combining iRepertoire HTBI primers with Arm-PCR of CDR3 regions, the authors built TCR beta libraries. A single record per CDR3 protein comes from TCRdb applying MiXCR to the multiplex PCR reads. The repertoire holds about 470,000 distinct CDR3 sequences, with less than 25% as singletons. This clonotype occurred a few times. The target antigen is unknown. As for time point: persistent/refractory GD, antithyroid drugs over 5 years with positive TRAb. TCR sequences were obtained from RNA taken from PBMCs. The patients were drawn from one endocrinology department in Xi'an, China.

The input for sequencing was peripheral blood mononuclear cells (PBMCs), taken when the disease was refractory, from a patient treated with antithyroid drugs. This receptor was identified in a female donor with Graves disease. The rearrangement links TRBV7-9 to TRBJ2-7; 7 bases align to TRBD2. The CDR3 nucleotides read TGTGCCAGCAGCGCAGAAGGGACTACACGCTACGAGCAGTACTTC. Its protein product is CASSAEGTTRYEQYF.